One sample yielded the 26 T cell receptor beta chains listed below, sequenced in a study of blood T cell repertoires in COVID-19. Assay: immunoSEQ multiplex PCR; the TCRdb copy retains only in-frame clones and omits some. The sample contains some 200,000 clones, over 70% of which appear only once. Input material: peripheral blood. Every receptor here comes from an older woman with acute or convalescent COVID-19.

The chain employs TRBV6-5 and TRBJ1-2; D not certain. V was pared by 0 bases and J by 7 bases, with 15 bases between. The CDR3 loop spans 15 amino acids. Germline CDR1 is MNHEY and CDR2 is SVGAGI. CDR3: CASSYSFREGFGYTF. CDR3 in DNA: TGTGCCAGCAGTTACTCGTTTCGGGAGGGATTTGGCTACACCTTC.

CDR3 coding DNA: TGTGCCAGCAGCTCTGATGGGACTAGAGCTCAAGAGACCCAGTACTTC. This encodes CASSSDGTRAQETQYF. The rearrangement joins TRBV27 to TRBJ2-5; 8 positions match TRBD2. Germline trimming cut 6 bases from V and 2 bases from J; bases unmatched to any gene: 11. The CDR3 has 16 amino acids. Germline V gives CDR1 MNHEY, CDR2 SMNVEV (reference sequence).

The V gene is TRBV7-2, the J gene TRBJ1-4; 9 positions match TRBD1. With V trimmed by 2 bases and J by 3 bases, 10 bases remained unmatched. This CDR3 has 18 amino acids. Germline CDR1 reads SGHTA; CDR2 reads FQGNSA. CDR3 amino acids: CASSLKPPGQGSNEKLFF. The CDR3 bases are TGTGCCAGCAGCTTAAAACCGCCGGGACAGGGCTCTAATGAAAAACTGTTTTTT.

V gene TRBV24-1 combines with J gene TRBJ2-1; D possibly corresponds to TRBD1 (5 bases). Trimming stripped 7 bases from V and 5 bases from J, with 14 bases between. This CDR3 contains 14 residues. Germline CDR1 is KGHDR and CDR2 is SFDVKD. The CDR3 reads CATRRNQGHNEQFF. The CDR3 DNA follows: TGTGCCACCAGGCGGAATCAGGGTCACAATGAGCAGTTCTTC.

On this clone: The sample contains more than one DNA sequence encoding this CDR3. This rearrangement joins TRBV11-2 to TRBJ1-5; no clear D. With 0 bases removed from V and 6 bases from J, the gap between germline ends came to 6 bases. Germline CDR1 SGHAT, CDR2 FQNNGV. The CDR3 loop spans 13 amino acids. The CDR3 spells CASSLDSGQPQHF. The CDR3 DNA reads as TGTGCCAGCAGCTTAGATTCGGGTCAGCCCCAGCATTTT.

The chain combines TRBV18 with TRBJ2-7, with 7 bases aligning to TRBD1. Germline trimming cut 1 base from V and 5 bases from J; bases unmatched to any gene: 8. CDR1 is KGHSH and CDR2 is LQKENI in the germline V gene. The CDR3 spans 15 residues. The CDR3 region has the DNA TGTGCCAGCTCACCACGAGAAGGGGGCAACAACGAGCAGTACTTC. Translated: CASSPREGGNNEQYF.

V usage is TRBV18 and J usage is TRBJ2-7; D possibly corresponds to TRBD1 (5 bases). The CDR3 totals 14 residues. V lost 5 bases and J 3 bases, leaving 14 bases between the germline ends. Germline CDR1 KGHSH, CDR2 LQKENI. The CDR3 loop reads CASSETGQLYEQYF. The CDR3 DNA sequence: TGTGCCAGCTCAGAAACTGGACAACTCTACGAGCAGTACTTC.

The chain uses TRBV2 and TRBJ2-1; possible D gene TRBD2, 6 bases. Germline-derived CDR1 and CDR2 are SNHLY and FYNNEI. The CDR3 contains 15 residues. V lost 7 bases to trimming and J lost 7 bases, with 20 bases between them. CDR3 residues: CASTSGEVLPNEQFF. The CDR3 nucleotides are TGTGCCAGCACCTCGGGAGAAGTACTACCGAATGAGCAGTTCTTC.

The gene calls are TRBV11-2 and TRBJ2-7; D is ambiguous. CDR3 length: 13 residues. V lost 5 bases, J lost 5 bases, and 13 bases lay in between. Germline CDR1 is SGHAT and CDR2 is FQNNGV. CDR3 amino acids: CASSPRLIHEQYF. The CDR3 DNA sequence: TGTGCCAGCAGCCCCCGGTTAATACACGAGCAGTACTTC. The full variable domain, completed using reference TRBV11-2 and TRBJ2-7, is EAGVAQSPRYKIIEKRQSVAFWCNPISGHATLYWYQQILGQGPKLLIQFQNNGVVDDSQLPKDRFSAERLKGVDSTLKIQPAKLEDSAVYLCASSPRLIHEQYFGPGTRLTVT.

This clone was counted a few times. The chain uses TRBV3-1 (or the pseudogene TRBV3-2) and TRBJ2-7, with 8 positions matching TRBD2. The CDR3 loop spans 16 amino acids. CDR1 LGHDT and CDR2 YNNKEL come from the germline V gene (reference sequence). V gave up 6 bases and J gave up 7 bases; unmatched junction bases: 17. The CDR3 loop is CASSLNPGLGLGEQYF. CDR3 in DNA: TGTGCCAGCAGTCTGAACCCGGGACTAGGATTGGGGGAGCAGTACTTC.

This clone was recorded only once. The chain combines TRBV7-8 with TRBJ2-1; D gene uncertain. This CDR3 spans 15 amino acids. V lost 4 bases, J lost 0 bases, and 10 bases lay in between. Germline V gives CDR1 SGHVS, CDR2 FQNEAQ. This CDR3 is CASSSLSSSYNEQFF. The CDR3 coding sequence is TGTGCCAGCAGCTCACTATCAAGCTCCTACAATGAGCAGTTCTTC.

This chain joins TRBV9 and TRBJ1-6, with 7 bases lining up with TRBD1. The J segment lost 6 bases and the V segment lost 0 bases, leaving 6 bases of the junction unmatched. Germline CDR1 reads SGDLS; CDR2 reads YYNGEE. This CDR3 is built from 16 residues. The CDR3 coding sequence is TGTGCCAGCAGCGTAGGCCGGGACAGACTTAATTCACCCCTCCACTTT. Protein product: CASSVGRDRLNSPLHF.

V and J are TRBV9 and TRBJ1-1, with D unresolved. The germline CDR1 and CDR2 sequences are SGDLS and YYNGEE. CDR3 length: 13 residues. Trimming removed 0 bases at V and 1 base at J, with 4 bases between. CDR3 nucleotide sequence: TGTGCCAGCAGCGTAGCAGAGAACACTGAAGCTTTCTTT. Encoded protein: CASSVAENTEAFF.

The chain links TRBV20-1 to TRBJ1-2; the D gene is possibly TRBD1 (6 bases). CDR3 size: 12 residues. CDR1 DFQATT and CDR2 SNEGSKA come from the germline V gene (reference sequence). Deletions cut 3 bases from V and 5 bases from J, with 10 bases between. The CDR3 region is CSASSQGYGYTF. The CDR3 DNA is TGCAGTGCTAGTTCACAGGGTTATGGCTACACCTTC.

The rearrangement uses TRBV5-4 and TRBJ2-2; 13 bases agree with TRBD2. The germline gives CDR1 SGHNT, CDR2 YYREEE (reference sequence). The CDR3 loop spans 19 amino acids. V was clipped by 4 bases and J by 0 bases; unmatched bases: 9. CDR3 nucleotide sequence: TGTGCCAGCAGCCCGCGACTAGCGGGGGGCAAAGCGAACACCGGGGAGCTGTTTTTT. This translates into CASSPRLAGGKANTGELFF. Variable domain in full (rest from reference TRBV5-4 and TRBJ2-2): ETGVTQSPTHLIKTRGQQVTLRCSSQSGHNTVSWYQQALGQGPQFIFQYYREEENGRGNFPPRFSGLQFPNYSSELNVNALELDDSALYLCASSPRLAGGKANTGELFFGEGSRLTVL.

This chain links TRBV11-2 with TRBJ1-4; the D gene is possibly TRBD1 (6 bases). Germline V gives CDR1 SGHAT, CDR2 FQNNGV. Trimming removed 3 bases from V and 3 bases from J, with 11 bases in between. The CDR3 loop spans 15 amino acids. CDR3 DNA sequence: TGTGCCAGCAGCTTGACCGGGACACCTAATGAAAAACTGTTTTTT. It encodes CASSLTGTPNEKLFF.

This chain uses TRBV7-2 with TRBJ2-2; a possible D gene is TRBD1 (6 bases). Per the germline V gene, CDR1 is SGHTA and CDR2 is FQGNSA. This CDR3 region has 13 residues. V was clipped by 11 bases and J by 1 base, with 11 bases between them. In DNA form, the CDR3 reads TGTGCCGAAGACAGGATGAACACCGGGGAGCTGTTTTTT. It yields the protein CAEDRMNTGELFF.

The chain recombines TRBV6-2 or TRBV6-3 with TRBJ1-4; D gene ambiguous. The V end was cut by 0 bases, the J end by 11 bases, with 28 bases between. Germline V gene sequence: CDR1 MNHEY, CDR2 SVGEGT. The CDR3 sequence is 19 residues long. The CDR3 loop reads CASSYSSTSARPGGKKLFF. The CDR3 nucleotides read TGTGCCAGCAGTTACTCCTCTACGTCAGCCCGCCCGGGAGGGAAGAAACTGTTTTTT.

The chain is built from TRBV5-1 and TRBJ2-3; the D gene is possibly TRBD2 (6 bases). The V end was cut by 4 bases, the J end by 4 bases, with 16 bases between. Germline lookup yields CDR1 SGHRS and CDR2 YFSETQ. CDR3 length: 15 residues. CDR3 amino acids: CASSPLLGSSDTQYF. The CDR3 nucleotides are TGCGCCAGCAGCCCCCTACTCGGGAGTTCAGATACGCAGTATTTT.

This sequence joins TRBV6-5 and TRBJ2-2; the match to TRBD1 covers 8 bases. Germline V gene data show CDR1 as MNHEY and CDR2 as SVGAGI. J gave up 5 bases and V 6 bases, and 5 bases lay outside the gene matches. The CDR3 is 14 residues long. The CDR3 region has the DNA TGTGCCAGCAGAAACAGGGGGTGGACCGGGGAGCTGTTTTTT. Translated: CASRNRGWTGELFF.

J is TRBJ1-1 and V is TRBV6-5; D unclear. Germline V gene sequence: CDR1 MNHEY, CDR2 SVGAGI. V shed 2 bases and J shed 2 bases, with 6 bases lying between them. This CDR3 contains 13 residues. CDR3 coding DNA: TGTGCCAGCAGTTACAGCCACAACACTGAAGCTTTCTTT. It translates to CASSYSHNTEAFF.

This clone showed up just a few times. The chain combines TRBV18 with TRBJ1-6; D remains unclear. This CDR3 is 17 amino acids long. V was clipped by 3 bases and J by 9 bases, with 21 bases between them. CDR1 is KGHSH, CDR2 LQKENI, per germline. Here the CDR3 DNA reads TGTGCCAGCTCACCTTCCCCCGGTCAAACGAGCGGTTCACCCCTCCACTTT. Translation: CASSPSPGQTSGSPLHF. Combining the CDR3 with reference TRBV18 and TRBJ1-6 gives the whole variable domain NAGVMQNPRHLVRRRGQEARLRCSPMKGHSHVYWYRQLPEEGLKFMVYLQKENIIDESGMPKERFSAEFPKEGPSILRIQQVVRGDSAAYFCASSPSPGQTSGSPLHFGNGTRLTVT.

This chain joins TRBV30 and TRBJ1-6, with 9 positions matching TRBD1. This CDR3 is built from 17 residues. The junction had 13 bases not matched to a gene; V was cut back by 3 bases and J by 7 bases. Germline CDR1 and CDR2: GTSNPN and SVGIG (reference sequence). As DNA, the CDR3 is TGTGCCTGGAGGGACCGCCTGAAGGGACAGGGCAATTCACCCCTCCACTTT. Protein product: CAWRDRLKGQGNSPLHF.

The rearrangement links TRBV11-2 to TRBJ2-1; 10 bases align to TRBD2. From germline, CDR1 is SGHAT and CDR2 FQNNGV. Trimming at V came to 4 bases and at J to 6 bases, leaving 12 bases not matched to a gene. CDR3 length: 17 residues. The CDR3 nucleotides are TGTGCCAGCAGCTCAACAAGTCGGCCTAGCGGGGGCAATGAGCAGTTCTTC. As protein: CASSSTSRPSGGNEQFF.

A few counts support this clone. This rearrangement joins TRBV6-1 to TRBJ2-3, with a tentative D call TRBD1 (6 bases). The ends were cut back, 4 bases at V and 0 bases at J, with 14 bases in the middle. CDR1 is MNHNS, CDR2 SASEGT, per germline. The CDR3 runs 16 residues. For the CDR3, the DNA is TGTGCCAGCAGTGGGTCGGGGACATCTAGCACAGATACGCAGTATTTT. Protein: CASSGSGTSSTDTQYF.

The chain joins TRBV19 to TRBJ2-2, with 7 bases lining up with TRBD1. This CDR3 is built from 14 residues. Germline V lookup: CDR1 LNHDA, CDR2 SQIVND (reference sequence). Losses at the gene ends were 6 bases for V and 6 bases for J; bases not matched to a gene: 7. The CDR3 bases are TGTGCCAGTAGGAACAGGGGATTGGCCGGGGAGCTGTTTTTT. This encodes CASRNRGLAGELFF.